The T cell receptor beta chain described here comes from a study of Graves' ophthalmopathy and Graves' hyperthyroidism. Study-wide results and limits: With 70.59% sensitivity and roughly 76% specificity, the model predicted ophthalmopathy progression.

Hyperthyroidism was new, under 2 months, in patients aged 18 to 65. The PBMC fraction was derived from around 10 ml of fresh peripheral blood. This clonotype was counted ten times or more. Its antigen is unidentified. The authors amplified TCR beta CDR3 regions from RNA transcripts. The workflow started with a first-round RT-PCR run with HTBI primers and then moved on to a second-round multiplex PCR. MiXCR, applied by TCRdb to the multiplex PCR reads, yields one record per CDR3 protein. The profile shows about 400,000 distinct CDR3 sequences, 15% of them singletons. There are 14 residues in the CDR3. The germline V gene has CDR1 KGHSH and CDR2 LQKENI. Trimming shortened V by 1 base and J by 4 bases, and 10 bases separated the two germline ends.

The genes are TRBV18 and TRBJ2-5, with a tentative D call TRBD2 (6 bases). This sequence originates from a woman aged 18-29 years with stable Graves' hyperthyroidism. Sample: peripheral blood. The CDR3 spells CASSPLQEGETQYF. Written as DNA, the CDR3 is TGTGCCAGCTCACCACTACAGGAGGGAGAGACCCAGTACTTC.